The 9 T cell receptor beta chains given below trace back to one sample, sequenced in a study of blood T cell repertoires in COVID-19 (TCRdb year 2020). Library generation was performed with the immunoSEQ multiplex PCR assay. The table comes from immuneACCESS by way of TCRdb, which keeps in-frame sequences with V and J called. Part of the clones is missing from these tables; in studies checked, under half for an unresolved V gene and the rest for unknown reasons. For this sample the table gives 390,000 or so clones, of which more than 75% were detected only once. The ten largest clones take up 10% of the sample. Sample: PBMCs or T cells enriched from blood (not recorded which). Source of these receptors: a woman aged 50 to 60 who had recovered from COVID-19.

The chain joins TRBV15 to TRBJ2-3, with TRBD2 matching 9 bases. Trimming removed 0 bases from V and 5 bases from J; junction bases left unmatched: 9. CDR1 and CDR2 (germline): LNHNV, YYDKDF (reference sequence). This CDR3 contains 17 residues. CDR3 residues: CATSRDSAGGRKDTQYF. CDR3 coding DNA: TGTGCCACCAGCAGAGATTCTGCGGGGGGGCGTAAAGATACGCAGTATTTT.

This clone appeared a single time. One end of the junction fails to match germline, which may point to a read error. The chain links TRBV7-7 to TRBJ2-1; 10 bases are a match to TRBD1. Per the germline V gene, CDR1 is SSHAT and CDR2 is FNYEAQ (reference sequence). The CDR3 length is 15 residues. Here the CDR3 DNA reads TGTGCTAGCAGCTTGAGGGGGACAGGGGACAATGAGCAGTTCTTC. Its protein is CASSLRGTGDNEQFF.

The chain combines TRBV4-1 with TRBJ2-7; 9 bases map to TRBD1. Germline V gene lookup returns CDR1 MGHRA and CDR2 YSYEKL. The CDR3 is 13 amino acids. Losses at the gene ends were 3 bases for V and 5 bases for J; bases not matched to a gene: 2. For the CDR3, the DNA is TGCGCCAGCAGCCAGGACAGGGGACACGAGCAGTACTTC. Translating gives CASSQDRGHEQYF.

J is TRBJ1-3 and V is TRBV2; unclear D gene. V dropped 6 bases and J dropped 0 bases, with 9 bases sitting between them. CDR3 length equals 14 residues. Germline V gene lookup returns CDR1 SNHLY and CDR2 FYNNEI. CDR3 residues: CASRGANSGNTIYF. The CDR3 DNA reads TGTGCCAGCAGGGGCGCTAACTCTGGAAACACCATATATTTT.

In DNA form, the CDR3 reads TGCGCCAGCAGCTCAGAGGGGGCTAGAGATGAGCAGTTCTTC. Amino acids: CASSSEGARDEQFF. The chain couples TRBV5-1 to TRBJ2-1, with 7 nucleotides matching TRBD1. The CDR3 is made up of 14 amino acids. V trimming: 3 bases; J trimming: 8 bases; junction bases outside the gene matches: 8. Germline CDR1 is SGHRS and CDR2 is YFSETQ.

The chain recombines TRBV7-2 with TRBJ1-6; D unresolved. CDR3 length: 14 amino acids. Between the trimmed V and J ends, which lost 6 bases and 1 base, there was a span of 7 bases. Germline CDR1 and CDR2: SGHTA and FQGNSA. This CDR3 is CASSPQSYNSPLHF. The CDR3 DNA follows: TGTGCCAGCAGTCCCCAATCCTATAATTCACCCCTCCACTTT.

The chain employs TRBV5-4 and TRBJ1-1; D remains unclear. V was trimmed by 0 bases and J by 10 bases, leaving 13 bases between them. Germline CDR1 reads SGHNT; CDR2 reads YYREEE (reference sequence). CDR3 length: 13 residues. The CDR3 coding sequence is TGTGCCAGCAGCTTGGCCGGGGTCCTCGGAGCTTTCTTT. Protein product: CASSLAGVLGAFF.

The rearrangement joins TRBV5-5 to TRBJ2-1; maybe TRBD1 (5 bases). The CDR3 runs 14 residues. CDR1 and CDR2 (germline): SGHKS, YYEKEE (reference sequence). V was trimmed by 1 base and J by 7 bases, leaving 12 bases between them. The DNA of the CDR3 is TGTGCCAGCAGCTTGCCAGGGCTTGGGAATGAGCAGTTCTTC. Translated, it gives CASSLPGLGNEQFF.

This chain uses TRBV11-2 with TRBJ1-3; D perhaps matches TRBD1 (5 bases). V lost 4 bases, J lost 3 bases, and 10 bases lay in between. Germline CDR1 and CDR2: SGHAT and FQNNGV. CDR3 size: 14 residues. The CDR3 DNA is TGTGCCAGCAGCTCGGGCAGGGTTGGAAACACCATATATTTT. It translates to CASSSGRVGNTIYF.